This TCR beta chain emerged from a study of T-cell reconstitution after alpha-beta-depleted transplantation in children. The study's findings and limits: Surviving recipient cells, namely T cells and thymic progenitors, were the source of high day-60 TCRbeta diversity in some patients. Several hundred expanded graft clones reportedly supplied alpha-beta T cells about two months after transplant. At one year after transplant, newly produced T cells mostly accounted for T-cell counts and diversity.

The CDR3 is made up of 14 amino acids. The germline CDR1 and CDR2 sequences are MGHRA and YSYEKL. V was cut by 0 bases and J by 7 bases, with 10 bases left in between. A few counts support this clonotype. What it recognizes is unknown. Unique molecular identifiers were incorporated during preparation of the TCRbeta library. TCRdb redid the calling of the PCR reads with MiXCR, one entry per CDR3 protein. The sample has 250,000 or so distinct CDR3 sequences, 20% to 30% seen once; the top ten hold 4.8%. This chain joins TRBV4-1 and TRBJ1-5; D not resolved. The input for sequencing was PBMCs, mostly from graft donor cells, taken 360 days after TCRalphabeta/CD19-depleted stem cell transplant. This sequence was found in a female patient aged 2-9 years who had a stem cell transplant for congenital amegakaryocytic thrombocytopenia, so the T cells may come from the graft donor. The CDR3 protein is CASSQERSRQPQHF. The CDR3 nucleotides are TGCGCCAGCAGCCAAGAGAGGTCCAGGCAGCCCCAGCATTTT.